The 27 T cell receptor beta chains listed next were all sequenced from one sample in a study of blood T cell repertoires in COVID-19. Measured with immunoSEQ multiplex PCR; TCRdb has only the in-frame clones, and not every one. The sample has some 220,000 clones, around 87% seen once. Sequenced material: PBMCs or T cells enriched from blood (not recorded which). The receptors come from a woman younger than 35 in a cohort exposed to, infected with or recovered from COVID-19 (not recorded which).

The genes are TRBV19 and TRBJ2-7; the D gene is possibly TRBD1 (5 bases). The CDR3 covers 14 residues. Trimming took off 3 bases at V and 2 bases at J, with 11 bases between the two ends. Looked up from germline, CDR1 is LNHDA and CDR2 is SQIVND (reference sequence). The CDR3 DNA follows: TGTGCCAGTAGTATGTCAGGGCAAACCTACGAGCAGTACTTC. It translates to CASSMSGQTYEQYF.

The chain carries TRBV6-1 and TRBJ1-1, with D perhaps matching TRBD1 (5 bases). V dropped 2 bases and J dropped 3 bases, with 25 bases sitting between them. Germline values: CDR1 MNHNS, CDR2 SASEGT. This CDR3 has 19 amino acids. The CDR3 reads CASSEWGGRVSYGHTEAFF. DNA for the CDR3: TGTGCCAGCAGTGAATGGGGTGGCAGGGTATCGTATGGGCACACTGAAGCTTTCTTT.

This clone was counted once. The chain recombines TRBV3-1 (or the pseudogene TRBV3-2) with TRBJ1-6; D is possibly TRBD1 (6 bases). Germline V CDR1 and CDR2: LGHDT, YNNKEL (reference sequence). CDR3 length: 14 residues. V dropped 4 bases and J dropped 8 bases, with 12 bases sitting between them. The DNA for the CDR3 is TGTGCCAGCAGCCCCTCGAGGGGGTATTCACCCCTCCACTTT. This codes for CASSPSRGYSPLHF.

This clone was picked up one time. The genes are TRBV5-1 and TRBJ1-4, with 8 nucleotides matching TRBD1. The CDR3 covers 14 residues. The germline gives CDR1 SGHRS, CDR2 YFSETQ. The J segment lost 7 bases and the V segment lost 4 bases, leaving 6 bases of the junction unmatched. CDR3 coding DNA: TGCGCCAGCAGCATACAGGGGGGAATTGAAAAACTGTTTTTT. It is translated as CASSIQGGIEKLFF.

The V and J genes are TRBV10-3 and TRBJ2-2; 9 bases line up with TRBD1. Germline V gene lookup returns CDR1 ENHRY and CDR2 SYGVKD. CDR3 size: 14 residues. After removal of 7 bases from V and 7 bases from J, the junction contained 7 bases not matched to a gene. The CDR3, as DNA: TGTGCCATCAAGAGACAGGGGGTTAACGGGGAGCTGTTTTTT. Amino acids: CAIKRQGVNGELFF.

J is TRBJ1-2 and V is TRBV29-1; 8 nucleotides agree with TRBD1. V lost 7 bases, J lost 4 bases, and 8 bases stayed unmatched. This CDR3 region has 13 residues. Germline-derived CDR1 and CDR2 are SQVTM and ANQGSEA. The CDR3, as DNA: TGCAGCGCCTCAGACAGGGGAGGCTATGGCTACACCTTC. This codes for CSASDRGGYGYTF.

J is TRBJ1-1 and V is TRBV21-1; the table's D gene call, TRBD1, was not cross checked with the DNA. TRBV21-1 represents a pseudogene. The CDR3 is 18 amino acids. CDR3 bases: TGTGCCAGCAGCTTTACTTGTCCGACAGATATGATGAACACTGAAGCTTTCTTT. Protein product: CASSFTCPTDMMNTEAFF.

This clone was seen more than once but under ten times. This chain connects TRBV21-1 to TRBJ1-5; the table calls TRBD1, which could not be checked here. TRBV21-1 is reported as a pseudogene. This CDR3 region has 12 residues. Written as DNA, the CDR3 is TGTGCCAAGGACAGGACGAATCAGCCCCAGCATTTT. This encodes CAKDRTNQPQHF.

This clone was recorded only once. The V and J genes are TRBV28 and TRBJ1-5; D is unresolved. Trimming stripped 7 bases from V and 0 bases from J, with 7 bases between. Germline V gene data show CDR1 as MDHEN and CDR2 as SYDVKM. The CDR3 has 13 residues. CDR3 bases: TGTGCCAGCAATCCCAGTAGCAATCAGCCCCAGCATTTT. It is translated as CASNPSSNQPQHF. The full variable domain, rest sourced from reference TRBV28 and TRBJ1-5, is DVKVTQSSRYLVKRTGEKVFLECVQDMDHENMFWYRQDPGLGLRLIYFSYDVKMKEKGDIPEGYSVSREKKERFSLILESASTNQTSMYLCASNPSSNQPQHFGDGTRLSIL.

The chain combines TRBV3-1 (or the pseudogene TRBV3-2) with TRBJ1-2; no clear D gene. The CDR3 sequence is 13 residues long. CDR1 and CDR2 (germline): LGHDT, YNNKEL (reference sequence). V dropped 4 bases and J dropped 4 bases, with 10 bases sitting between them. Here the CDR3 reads CASSPQIAYGYTF. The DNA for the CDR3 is TGTGCCAGCAGCCCGCAGATAGCCTATGGCTACACCTTC.

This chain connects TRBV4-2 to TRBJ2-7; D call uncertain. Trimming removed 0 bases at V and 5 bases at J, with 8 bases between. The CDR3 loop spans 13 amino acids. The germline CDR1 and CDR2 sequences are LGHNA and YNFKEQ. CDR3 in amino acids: CASSQDPSDEQYF. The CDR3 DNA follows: TGTGCCAGCAGCCAAGATCCTTCGGACGAGCAGTACTTC.

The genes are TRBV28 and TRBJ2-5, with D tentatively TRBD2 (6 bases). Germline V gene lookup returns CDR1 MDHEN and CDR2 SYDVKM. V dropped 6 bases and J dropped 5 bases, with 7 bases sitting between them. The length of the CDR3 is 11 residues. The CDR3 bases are TGTGCCAGCAGGGAGGGGGAGACCCAGTACTTC. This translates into CASREGETQYF.

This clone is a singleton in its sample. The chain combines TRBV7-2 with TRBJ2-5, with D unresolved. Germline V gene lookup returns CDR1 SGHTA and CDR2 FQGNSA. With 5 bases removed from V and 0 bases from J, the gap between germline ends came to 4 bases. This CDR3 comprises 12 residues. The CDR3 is CASSVNQETQYF. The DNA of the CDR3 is TGTGCCAGCAGCGTAAACCAAGAGACCCAGTACTTC.

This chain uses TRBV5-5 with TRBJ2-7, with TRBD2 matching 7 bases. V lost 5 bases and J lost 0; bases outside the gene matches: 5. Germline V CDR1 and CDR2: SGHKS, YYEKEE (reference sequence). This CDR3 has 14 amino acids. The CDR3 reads CASSWDYPSYEQYF. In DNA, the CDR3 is TGTGCCAGCAGTTGGGACTACCCCTCCTACGAGCAGTACTTC.

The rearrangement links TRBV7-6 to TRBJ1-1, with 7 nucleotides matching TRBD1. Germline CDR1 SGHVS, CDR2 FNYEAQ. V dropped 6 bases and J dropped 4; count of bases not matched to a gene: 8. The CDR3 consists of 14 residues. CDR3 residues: CASSWGQSSTEAFF. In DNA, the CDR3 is TGTGCCAGCAGTTGGGGACAGTCGAGCACTGAAGCTTTCTTT.

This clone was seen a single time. CDR3 nucleotides: TGTGCCAGCAGTGAAAGGCCGAGGGGGCAGCCCCAGCATTTT. Residues: CASSERPRGQPQHF. The chain links TRBV6-1 to TRBJ1-5; D is possibly TRBD1 (6 bases). The CDR3 contains 14 residues. V lost 2 bases and J lost 7, with 12 bases in between. CDR1 MNHNS and CDR2 SASEGT come from the germline V gene.

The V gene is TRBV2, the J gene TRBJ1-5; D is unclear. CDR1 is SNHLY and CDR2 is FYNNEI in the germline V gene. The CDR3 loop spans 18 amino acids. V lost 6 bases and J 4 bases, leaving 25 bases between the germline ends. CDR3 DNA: TGTGCCAGCAGCCCCCGGGAGAGCGGGCTACTCGTAAATCAGCCCCAGCATTTT. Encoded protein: CASSPRESGLLVNQPQHF.

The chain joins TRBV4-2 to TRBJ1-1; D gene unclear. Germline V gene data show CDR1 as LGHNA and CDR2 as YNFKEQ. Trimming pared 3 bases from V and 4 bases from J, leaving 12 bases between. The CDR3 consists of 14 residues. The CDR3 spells CASSHTDRGTEAFF. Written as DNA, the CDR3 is TGTGCCAGCAGCCACACGGACCGGGGCACTGAAGCTTTCTTT.

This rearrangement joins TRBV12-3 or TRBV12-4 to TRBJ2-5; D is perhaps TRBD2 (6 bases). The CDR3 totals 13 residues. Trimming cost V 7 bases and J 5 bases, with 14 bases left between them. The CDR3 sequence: CASKPGLGETQYF. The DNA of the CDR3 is TGTGCCAGCAAACCGGGACTCGGGGAGACCCAGTACTTC.

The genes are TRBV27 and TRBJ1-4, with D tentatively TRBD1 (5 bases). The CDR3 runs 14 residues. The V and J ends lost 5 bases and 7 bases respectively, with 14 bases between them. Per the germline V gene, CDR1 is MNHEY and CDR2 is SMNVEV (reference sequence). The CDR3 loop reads CASSGNWGVEKLFF. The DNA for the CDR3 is TGTGCCAGCAGTGGTAATTGGGGGGTTGAAAAACTGTTTTTT.

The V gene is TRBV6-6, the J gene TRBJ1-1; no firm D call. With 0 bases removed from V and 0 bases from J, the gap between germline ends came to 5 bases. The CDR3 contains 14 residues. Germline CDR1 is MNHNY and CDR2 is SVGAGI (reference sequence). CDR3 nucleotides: TGTGCCAGCAGTTACTCCCCAGTGAACACTGAAGCTTTCTTT. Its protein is CASSYSPVNTEAFF.

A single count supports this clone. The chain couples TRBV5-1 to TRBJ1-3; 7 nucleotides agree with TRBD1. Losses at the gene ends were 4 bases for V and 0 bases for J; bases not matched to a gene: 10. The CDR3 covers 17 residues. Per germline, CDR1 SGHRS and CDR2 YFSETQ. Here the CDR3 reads CASSPLTGFNSGNTIYF. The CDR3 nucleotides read TGCGCCAGCAGCCCCTTGACAGGGTTCAACTCTGGAAACACCATATATTTT.

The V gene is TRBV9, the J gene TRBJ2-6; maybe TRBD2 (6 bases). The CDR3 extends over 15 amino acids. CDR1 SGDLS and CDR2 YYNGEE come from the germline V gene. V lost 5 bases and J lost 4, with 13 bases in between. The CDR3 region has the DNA TGTGCCAGCAGTGGGCTAGCGCAAGGGGCCAACGTCCTGACTTTC. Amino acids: CASSGLAQGANVLTF.

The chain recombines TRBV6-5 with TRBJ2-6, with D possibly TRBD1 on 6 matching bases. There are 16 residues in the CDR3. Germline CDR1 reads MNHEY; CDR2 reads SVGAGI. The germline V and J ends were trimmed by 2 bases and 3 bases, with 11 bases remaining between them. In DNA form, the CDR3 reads TGTGCCAGCAGTTACGGAGACAGGCGTGGGGCCAACGTCCTGACTTTC. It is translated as CASSYGDRRGANVLTF.

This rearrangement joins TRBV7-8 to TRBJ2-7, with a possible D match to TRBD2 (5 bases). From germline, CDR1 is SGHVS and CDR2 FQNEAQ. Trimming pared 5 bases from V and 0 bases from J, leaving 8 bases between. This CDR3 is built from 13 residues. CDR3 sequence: CASSMGASYEQYF. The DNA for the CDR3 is TGTGCCAGCAGCATGGGAGCCTCCTACGAGCAGTACTTC.

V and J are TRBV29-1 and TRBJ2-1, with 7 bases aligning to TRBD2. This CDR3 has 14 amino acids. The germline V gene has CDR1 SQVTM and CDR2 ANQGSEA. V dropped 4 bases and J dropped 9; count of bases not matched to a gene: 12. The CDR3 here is CSVAARREWGEQFF. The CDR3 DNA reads TGCAGCGTTGCGGCTCGGCGGGAGTGGGGTGAGCAGTTCTTC.

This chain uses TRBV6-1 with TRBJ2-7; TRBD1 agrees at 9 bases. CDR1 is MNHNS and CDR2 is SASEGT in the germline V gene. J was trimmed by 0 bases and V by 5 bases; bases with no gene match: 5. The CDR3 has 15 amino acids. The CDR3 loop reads CASSSGTGSSYEQYF. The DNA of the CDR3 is TGTGCCAGCAGTTCCGGGACAGGGAGCTCCTACGAGCAGTACTTC.